The rows below give T cell receptor beta chains drawn from one sample of a study of cytomegalovirus exposure and HLA in healthy donors. Clones were sequenced by immunoSEQ multiplex PCR, and TCRdb holds only the in-frame ones, with some missing. The data hold 150,000 to 180,000 clones, with just over 85% observed a single time. Sequencing input: PBMCs. These receptors were collected from a human donor in good health. CDR3s include the opening cysteine and the closing phenylalanine or tryptophan. The order of the fields is V gene, CDR3 protein.

TRBV5-8	CASSYRDRINQPQHF
TRBV9	CASSVGGLKETQYF
TRBV18	CASSPPSSSGNTIYF
TRBV28	CASSLALAGFSYEQYF
TRBV10-3	CATLGQGESPLHF
TRBV27	CASSLAFPREQYF
TRBV5-5	CASSQSVQERYEQYF
TRBV9	CASSVVDSSNEQFF
TRBV7-9	CSAGTESYEQYF
TRBV19	CASSPQGATLMQYF
TRBV9	CASSARGAAANYGYTF
TRBV7-3	CASSLWGENTDTQYF
TRBV5-4	CASSFLRGLAGVGEQYF
TRBV19	CASSTRQGRMNQPQHF
TRBV10-1	CASSEPGQGLREQYF
TRBV19	CASRPGTHLSYEQYF
TRBV7-8	CASSLTGTSGTYEQYF
TRBV15	CATSRDRTVSTDTQYF
TRBV5-1	CASSLGQGADGYTF
TRBV5-1	CASSPGQGAYNEQFF
TRBV4-1	CASSQPTHTGANYGYTF
TRBV18	CASSPLQGDEQFF